The TCR beta chain described here comes from a study of PD-1 blockade in classical Hodgkin lymphoma. General observations from the study: Factors driving the repertoire differences, possibly disease activity or prior therapy, remain undefined.

The V end lost 1 base, the J end lost 8 bases, and 19 bases lay between the germline ends. The germline CDR1 and CDR2 sequences are SGHNT and YYREEE (reference sequence). The CDR3 loop spans 16 amino acids. The assay was immunoSEQ multiplex PCR, and TCRdb's table has in-frame clones only and misses some. The data show roughly 2,500 clones, roughly 55% seen once. For this clone: What it recognizes is unknown.

Time point given: cycle 4 day 1 (C4D1), after about 6 weeks of nivolumab. Each patient relapsed following autologous stem cell transplantation, and prior brentuximab vedotin exposure differed. Through magnetic negative selection, CD8+ T cells were separated from PBMCs that had been thawed. The sequence derives from a human donor with classical Hodgkin lymphoma. J is TRBJ2-1 and V is TRBV5-4, with no clear D. The sequencing here drew on CD8+ T cells from blood, taken before the fourth cycle of nivolumab. The CDR3 reads CASSLNRGPGEDEQFF. CDR3 DNA: TGTGCCAGCAGCTTGAATCGTGGTCCCGGCGAGGATGAGCAGTTCTTC.